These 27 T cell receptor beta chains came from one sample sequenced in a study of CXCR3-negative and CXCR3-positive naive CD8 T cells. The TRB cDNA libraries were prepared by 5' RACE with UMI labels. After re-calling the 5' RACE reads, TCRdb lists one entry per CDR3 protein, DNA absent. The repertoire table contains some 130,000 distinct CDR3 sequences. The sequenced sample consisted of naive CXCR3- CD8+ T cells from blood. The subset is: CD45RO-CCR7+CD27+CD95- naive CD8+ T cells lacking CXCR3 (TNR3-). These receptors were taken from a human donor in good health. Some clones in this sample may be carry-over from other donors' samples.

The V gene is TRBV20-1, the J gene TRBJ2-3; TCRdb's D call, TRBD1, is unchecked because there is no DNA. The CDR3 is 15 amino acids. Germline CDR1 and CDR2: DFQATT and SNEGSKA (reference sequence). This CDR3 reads CSASTWLPATDTQYF.

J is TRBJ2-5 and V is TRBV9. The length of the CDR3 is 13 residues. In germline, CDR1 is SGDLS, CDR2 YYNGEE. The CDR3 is CASSARGWETQYF. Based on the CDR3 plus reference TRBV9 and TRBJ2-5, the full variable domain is DSGVTQTPKHLITATGQRVTLRCSPRSGDLSVYWYQQSLDQGLQFLIQYYNGEERAKGNILERFSAQQFPDLHSELNLSSLELGDSALYFCASSARGWETQYFGPGTRLLVL.

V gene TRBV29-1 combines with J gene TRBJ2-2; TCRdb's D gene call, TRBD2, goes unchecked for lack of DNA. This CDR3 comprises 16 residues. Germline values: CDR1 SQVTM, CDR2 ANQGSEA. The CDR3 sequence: CSGTGTSGSGAGELFF.

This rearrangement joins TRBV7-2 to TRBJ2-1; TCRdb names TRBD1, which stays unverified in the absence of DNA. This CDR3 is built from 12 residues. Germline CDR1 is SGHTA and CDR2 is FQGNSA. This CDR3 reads CASSSRDREQFF.

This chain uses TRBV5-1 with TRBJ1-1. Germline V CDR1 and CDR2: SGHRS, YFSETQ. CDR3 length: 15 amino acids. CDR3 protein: CASMVGGGLNTEAFF.

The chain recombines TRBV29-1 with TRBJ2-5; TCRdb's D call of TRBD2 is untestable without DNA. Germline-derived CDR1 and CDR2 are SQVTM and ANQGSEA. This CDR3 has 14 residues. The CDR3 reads CSVNVAGFGETQYF.

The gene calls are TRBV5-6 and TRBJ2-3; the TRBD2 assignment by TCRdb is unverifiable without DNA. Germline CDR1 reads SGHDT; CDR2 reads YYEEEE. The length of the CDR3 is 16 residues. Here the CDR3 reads CASSLLAEGGTDTQYF.

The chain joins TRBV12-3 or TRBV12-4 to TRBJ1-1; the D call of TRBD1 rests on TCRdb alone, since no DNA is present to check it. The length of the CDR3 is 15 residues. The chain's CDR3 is CASSLFRELNTEAFF.

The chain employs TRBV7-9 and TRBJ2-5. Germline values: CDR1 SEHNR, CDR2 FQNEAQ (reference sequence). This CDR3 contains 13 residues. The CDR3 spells CASSLLKQETQYF.

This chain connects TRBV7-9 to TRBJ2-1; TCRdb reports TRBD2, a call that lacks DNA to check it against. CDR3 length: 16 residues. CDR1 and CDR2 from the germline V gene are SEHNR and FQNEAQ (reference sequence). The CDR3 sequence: CASTSLDPAESAEQFF.

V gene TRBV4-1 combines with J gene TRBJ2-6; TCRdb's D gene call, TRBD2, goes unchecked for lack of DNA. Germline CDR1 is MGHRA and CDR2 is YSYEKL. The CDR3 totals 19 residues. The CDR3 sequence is CASSPPTSGGSSGANVLTF.

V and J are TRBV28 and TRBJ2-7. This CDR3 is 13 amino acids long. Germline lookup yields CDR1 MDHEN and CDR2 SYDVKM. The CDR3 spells CASTSKGPYEQYF.

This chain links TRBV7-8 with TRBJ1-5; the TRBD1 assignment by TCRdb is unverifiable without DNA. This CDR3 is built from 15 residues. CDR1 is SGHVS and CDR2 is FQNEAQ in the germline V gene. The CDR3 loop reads CASSPGGEIRQPQHF.

CDR3 sequence: CATSDSDSSDPYEQYF. The V gene is TRBV24-1, the J gene TRBJ2-7; TCRdb outputs TRBD1, but without DNA this stays unchecked. The CDR3 consists of 16 residues. Germline CDR1 is KGHDR and CDR2 is SFDVKD.

The CDR3: CASSFEVGRGSNQPQHF. V usage is TRBV6-2 or TRBV6-3 and J usage is TRBJ1-5. This CDR3 is built from 17 residues. Germline V gives CDR1 MNHEY, CDR2 SVGEGT.

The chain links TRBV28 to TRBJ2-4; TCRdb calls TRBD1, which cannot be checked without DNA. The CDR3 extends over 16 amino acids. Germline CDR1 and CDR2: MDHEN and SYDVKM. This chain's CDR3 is CASSFRGGRGKNIQYF.

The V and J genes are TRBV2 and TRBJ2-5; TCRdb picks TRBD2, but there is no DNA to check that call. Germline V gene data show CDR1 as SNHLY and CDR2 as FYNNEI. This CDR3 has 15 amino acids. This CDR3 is CASSGLALYQETQYF. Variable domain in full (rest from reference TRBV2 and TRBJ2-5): EPEVTQTPSHQVTQMGQEVILRCVPISNHLYFYWYRQILGQKVEFLVSFYNNEISEKSEIFDDQFSVERPDGSNFTLKIRSTKLEDSAMYFCASSGLALYQETQYFGPGTRLLVL.

CDR3 protein: CASSPNIWTGGLRAFF. The V and J genes are TRBV12-3 or TRBV12-4 and TRBJ1-1; absent DNA, TCRdb's TRBD1 call cannot be checked. The CDR3 is 16 amino acids.

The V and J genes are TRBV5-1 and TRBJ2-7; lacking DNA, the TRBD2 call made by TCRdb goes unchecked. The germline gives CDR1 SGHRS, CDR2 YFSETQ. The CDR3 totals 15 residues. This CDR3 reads CASSFGRGAAYEQYF.

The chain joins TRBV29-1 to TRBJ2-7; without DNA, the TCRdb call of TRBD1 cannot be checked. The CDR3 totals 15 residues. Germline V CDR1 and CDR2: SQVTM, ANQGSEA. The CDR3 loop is CSVEDLRGQTYEQYF.

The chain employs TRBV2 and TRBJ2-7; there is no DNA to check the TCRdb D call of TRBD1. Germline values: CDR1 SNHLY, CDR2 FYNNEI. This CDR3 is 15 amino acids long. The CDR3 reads CAFPPLTGTIDEQYF.

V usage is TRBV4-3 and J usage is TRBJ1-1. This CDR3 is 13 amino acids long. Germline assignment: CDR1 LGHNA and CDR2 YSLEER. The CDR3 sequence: CARRVFENTEAFF.

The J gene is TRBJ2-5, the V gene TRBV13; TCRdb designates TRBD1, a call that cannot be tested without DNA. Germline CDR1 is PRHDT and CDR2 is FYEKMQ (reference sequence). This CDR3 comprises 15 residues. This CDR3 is CASSQTTGAQETQYF.

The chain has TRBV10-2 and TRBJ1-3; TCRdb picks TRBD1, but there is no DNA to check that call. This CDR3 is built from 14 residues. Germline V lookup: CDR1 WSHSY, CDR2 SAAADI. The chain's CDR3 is CASSGDSSGNTIYF.

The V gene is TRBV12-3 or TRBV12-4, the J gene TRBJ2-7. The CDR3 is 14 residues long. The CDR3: CASSLAYIPYEQYF.

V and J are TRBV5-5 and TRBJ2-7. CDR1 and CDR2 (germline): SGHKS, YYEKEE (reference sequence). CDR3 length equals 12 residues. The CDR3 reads CASSQSSYEQYF.

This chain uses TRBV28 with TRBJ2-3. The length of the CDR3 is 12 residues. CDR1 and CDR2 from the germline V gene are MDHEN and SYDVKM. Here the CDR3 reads CASSMIADTQYF.